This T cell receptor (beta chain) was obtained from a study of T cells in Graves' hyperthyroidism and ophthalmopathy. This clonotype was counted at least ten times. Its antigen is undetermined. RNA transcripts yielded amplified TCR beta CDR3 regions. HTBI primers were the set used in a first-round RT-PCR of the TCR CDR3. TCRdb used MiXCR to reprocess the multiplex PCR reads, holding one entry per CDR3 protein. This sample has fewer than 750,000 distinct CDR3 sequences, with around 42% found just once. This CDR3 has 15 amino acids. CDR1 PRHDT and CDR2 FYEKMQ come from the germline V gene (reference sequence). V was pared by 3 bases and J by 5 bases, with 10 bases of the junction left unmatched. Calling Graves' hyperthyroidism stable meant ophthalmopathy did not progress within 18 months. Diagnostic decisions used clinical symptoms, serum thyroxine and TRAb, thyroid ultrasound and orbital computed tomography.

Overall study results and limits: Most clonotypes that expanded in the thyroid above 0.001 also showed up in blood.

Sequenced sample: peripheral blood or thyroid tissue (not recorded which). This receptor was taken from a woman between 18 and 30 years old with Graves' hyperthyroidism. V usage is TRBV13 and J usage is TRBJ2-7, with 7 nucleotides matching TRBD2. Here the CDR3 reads CASSFPGEGQNEQYF. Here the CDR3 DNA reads TGTGCCAGCAGCTTCCCGGGGGAGGGTCAGAACGAGCAGTACTTC.